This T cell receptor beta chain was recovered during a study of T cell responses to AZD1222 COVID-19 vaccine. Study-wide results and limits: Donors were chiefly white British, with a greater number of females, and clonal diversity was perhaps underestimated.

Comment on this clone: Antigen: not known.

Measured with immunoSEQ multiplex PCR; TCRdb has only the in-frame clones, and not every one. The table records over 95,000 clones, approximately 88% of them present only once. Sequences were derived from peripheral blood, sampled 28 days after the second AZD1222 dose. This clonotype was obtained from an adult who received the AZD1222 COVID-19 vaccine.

The CDR3 loop is CAWSVFSRENQPQHF. The CDR3 nucleotides are TGTGCCTGGAGTGTATTTAGTCGGGAGAATCAGCCCCAGCATTTT. The chain links TRBV30 to TRBJ1-5; D remains ambiguous. Per the germline V gene, CDR1 is GTSNPN and CDR2 is SVGIG (reference sequence). V lost 0 bases, J lost 4 bases, and 13 bases lay in between. CDR3 size: 15 residues.